This record concerns one T cell receptor beta chain sequence. This entry comes from a study of shared clonotypes between healthy human individuals. At the level of the study: The people who gave samples were two women and a few men aged 18 to 49.

The germline CDR1 and CDR2 sequences are SGHVS and FQNEAQ. CDR3 length equals 15 residues. The germline V and J ends were trimmed by 1 base and 3 bases, with 10 bases remaining between them. Using approximately 200 ng DNA, tens of thousands of T cell genomes, the sorted-subset replicate PCRs were run. Method: immunoSEQ multiplex PCR; TCRdb's copy keeps in-frame clones and lacks some. The table has nearly 1 million clones, 76% seen once; the top ten hold over 1.3%. The J gene is TRBJ1-5, the V gene TRBV7-8; D is unclear. Source material: memory CD4+ T cells sorted from blood. Specified subset: CD45RA-negative fraction. The origin of this receptor is a man aged 18-30 years in good health. Here the CDR3 DNA reads TGTGCCAGCAGCTTAGATGGTCGGGCCAATCAGCCCCAGCATTTT. The encoded protein is CASSLDGRANQPQHF.